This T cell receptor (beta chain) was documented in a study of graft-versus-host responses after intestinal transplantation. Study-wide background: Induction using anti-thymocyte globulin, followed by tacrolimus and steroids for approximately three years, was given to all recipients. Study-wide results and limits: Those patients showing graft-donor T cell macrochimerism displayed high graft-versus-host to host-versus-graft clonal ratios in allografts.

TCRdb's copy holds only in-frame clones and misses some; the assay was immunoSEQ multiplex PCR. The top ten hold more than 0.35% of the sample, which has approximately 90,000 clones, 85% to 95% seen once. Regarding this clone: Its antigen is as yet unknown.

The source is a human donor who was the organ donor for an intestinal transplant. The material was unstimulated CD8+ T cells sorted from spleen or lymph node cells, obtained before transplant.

The CDR3 here is CASSSGGLETQYF. DNA for the CDR3: TGTGCCAGCAGTAGCGGGGGGCTGGAGACCCAGTACTTC. This sequence joins TRBV9 and TRBJ2-5, with 10 bases aligning to TRBD2. In germline, CDR1 is SGDLS, CDR2 YYNGEE. The CDR3 totals 13 residues. V shed 5 bases, J shed 5 bases, and the junction held 3 bases outside the gene matches. Using reference TRBV9 and TRBJ2-5 for the parts outside the CDR3, the full variable domain is DSGVTQTPKHLITATGQRVTLRCSPRSGDLSVYWYQQSLDQGLQFLIQYYNGEERAKGNILERFSAQQFPDLHSELNLSSLELGDSALYFCASSSGGLETQYFGPGTRLLVL.